This TCR beta chain was sequenced during a study of shared clonotypes between healthy human individuals. Overall study findings and caveats: For naive CD4 cells, around 5% of clonotypes were shared across a handful of donors.

Terminally differentiated effector memory CD45RA+ cells were excluded from the naive CD8 cells, which were CD45RO-negative and positively selected for CCR7. Turning to this clone: The target antigen is unknown.

Some clones are missing from TCRdb's copy, which holds only in-frame ones; the method was immunoSEQ multiplex PCR. The sample holds around 1,900,000 clones, 85% to 95% seen once. J was trimmed by 8 bases and V by 0 bases; bases with no gene match: 7. This CDR3 has 16 residues. Germline-derived CDR1 and CDR2 are LGHNA and YSLEER. The sequence came from a man between 18 and 35 years old in good health. Some clones in this sample may be carry-over from other donors' samples. The chain couples TRBV4-3 to TRBJ1-4; the match to TRBD1 covers 9 bases. The sample comprised naive CD8+ T cells from PBMCs. The CDR3 bases are TGCGCCAGCAGCCAAGACTACAGGGGGCCGGGGGAAAAACTGTTTTTT. Protein: CASSQDYRGPGEKLFF.